This entry is about one T cell receptor beta chain. This CDR3 comprises 14 residues. The germline V gene encodes CDR1 SGDLS and CDR2 YYNGEE. The ends were cut back, 4 bases at V and 8 bases at J, with 18 bases in the middle. This sample was taken from a study of T cells in localized non-small cell lung cancer. The assay was immunoSEQ multiplex PCR, and TCRdb's table has in-frame clones only and misses some. The sample holds approximately 32,000 clones, approximately 80% seen once. The rearrangement uses TRBV9 and TRBJ1-2; tentative D call: TRBD1 (6 bases). The TCR sequence derives from a male donor older than 55 with stage III squamous cell lung carcinoma. The sample in question was peripheral blood, obtained before any cancer treatment. CDR3 in amino acids: CASSPRQGIRGYTF. The CDR3 nucleotides are TGTGCCAGCAGCCCCCGGCAGGGGATAAGGGGCTACACCTTC.